This is a list of T cell receptor beta chains from one sample in a study of early T cells in non-severe SARS-CoV-2 infection. TCRdb re-derived calls from the 5' RACE reads in MiXCR, one entry per CDR3 protein. Of approximately 83,000 distinct CDR3 sequences detected, roughly an eighth appear once; the ten largest clones hold around 3.3%. Sequenced: whole blood. The receptor source for this set is an adult who was a healthcare worker with PCR-confirmed SARS-CoV-2 infection or an uninfected control (not recorded which). The CDR3 runs from the conserved cysteine through the conserved F or W. The D gene is left open where the match is weak. Size values are once, few and many counts, or a class for expanded clones, and some rows have none.

d_call cdr3_length j_call v_call clone_size cdr3_aa cdr3_nt
TRBD1 12 TRBJ1-2 TRBV20-1 few CSAGQGSYGYTF TGCAGTGCCGGACAGGGGTCCTATGGCTACACCTTC
TRBD2 16 TRBJ2-5 TRBV5-5 NA CASSLGAGGPRETQYF TGTGCCAGCAGCTTGGGAGCGGGGGGGCCACGCGAGACCCAGTACTTC
TRBD2 17 TRBJ2-3 TRBV4-1 many CASSQAGLAGPSVGQYF TGCGCCAGCAGCCAGGCGGGACTAGCGGGTCCCAGTGTAGGGCAGTATTTT
NA 14 TRBJ2-5 TRBV2 NA CASSETFSTETQYF TGTGCCAGCAGTGAGACTTTTTCCACCGAGACCCAGTACTTC
NA 11 TRBJ1-2 TRBV2 NA CASSENSGYTF TGTGCCAGCAGTGAAAACAGCGGCTACACCTTC
TRBD1 15 TRBJ2-7 TRBV6-5 NA CASSYGAGGNYEQYF TGTGCCAGCAGTTACGGAGCAGGGGGCAATTACGAGCAGTACTTC
NA 14 TRBJ2-1 TRBV15 few CAAGASSSYNEQFF TGTGCCGCTGGAGCTTCGAGCTCCTACAATGAGCAGTTCTTC
NA 12 TRBJ1-2 TRBV5-5 NA CASSYDTYGYTF TGTGCCAGCAGCTACGACACATATGGCTACACCTTC
NA 14 TRBJ2-7 TRBV27 NA CASSSYSPSYEQYF TGTGCCAGCAGTTCCTACAGTCCCTCCTACGAGCAGTACTTC
NA 13 TRBJ2-7 TRBV4-1 many CASGLRAGYEQYF TGCGCCAGCGGCCTTCGTGCGGGTTACGAGCAGTACTTC
NA 18 TRBJ1-6 TRBV21-1 NA CASSTRQEGKSENSPLHF TGTGCCAGCAGCACCAGACAGGAGGGGAAGAGTGAGAATTCACCCCTCCACTTT
TRBD1 16 TRBJ2-3 TRBV24-1 many CATSETGTGNTDTQYF TGTGCCACCAGTGAAACCGGGACAGGTAACACAGATACGCAGTATTTT
NA 14 TRBJ2-7 TRBV20-1 NA CSAGSTTGLGEQYF TGCAGTGCTGGAAGTACTACAGGCCTCGGCGAGCAGTACTTC
NA 14 TRBJ1-1 TRBV2 NA CASSELGAVTEAFF TGTGCCAGCAGTGAACTGGGGGCAGTCACTGAAGCTTTCTTT
NA 14 TRBJ1-2 TRBV2 NA CASSDFSRLNGYTF TGTGCCAGCAGTGACTTTTCACGATTGAACGGCTACACCTTC
TRBD1 13 TRBJ2-1 TRBV6-4 NA CASSVGQNNEQFF TGTGCCAGCAGTGTGGGACAGAACAATGAGCAGTTCTTC
NA 14 TRBJ2-7 TRBV20-1 many CSARYAETSYEQYF TGCAGTGCTAGATATGCCGAGACGTCCTACGAGCAGTACTTC
NA 14 TRBJ2-7 TRBV4-2 many CASSQEAGYYEQYF TGTGCCAGCAGCCAAGAAGCAGGGTACTACGAGCAGTACTTC
TRBD1 14 TRBJ1-6 TRBV20-1 NA CSANRGRLNSPLHF TGCAGTGCTAACAGGGGACGGCTCAATTCACCCCTCCACTTT